The 17 T cell receptor beta chains below were found in one sample sequenced in a study of blood T cell repertoires in COVID-19. TCRdb's copy holds only in-frame clones and misses some; the assay was immunoSEQ multiplex PCR. In the table there are roughly 300,000 clones, around nine tenths of which are singletons. The sample comprised peripheral blood. Source of these receptors: a woman in her 30s with COVID-19, enrolled during active disease.

V usage is TRBV24-1 and J usage is TRBJ1-2; the match to TRBD1 covers 10 bases. Germline-derived CDR1 and CDR2 are KGHDR and SFDVKD. V lost 5 bases and J lost 8; bases outside the gene matches: 10. This CDR3 comprises 15 residues. The CDR3 here is CATSGNDRGRRGYTF. CDR3 DNA sequence: TGTGCCACCAGTGGGAACGACAGGGGGCGCCGGGGCTACACCTTC.

This clone was seen only a few times. The chain has TRBV7-9 and TRBJ1-1; D gene ambiguous. The CDR3 contains 15 residues. V lost 3 bases to trimming and J lost 1 base, with 12 bases between them. CDR1 and CDR2 from the germline V gene are SEHNR and FQNEAQ (reference sequence). The CDR3 DNA is TGTGCCAGCAGCTTTACTCAACCGGGGAACACTGAAGCTTTCTTT. This encodes CASSFTQPGNTEAFF.

The V call is TRBV19, the J call TRBJ2-7; D remains unclear. The germline CDR1 and CDR2 sequences are LNHDA and SQIVND (reference sequence). Deletions cut 5 bases from V and 1 base from J, with 9 bases between. This CDR3 has 13 amino acids. CDR3 amino acids: CASSEISSYEQYF. The DNA of the CDR3 is TGTGCCAGTAGTGAGATATCTTCCTACGAGCAGTACTTC.

This clone occurred a few times. The V and J genes are TRBV9 and TRBJ1-5; TRBD1 matches at 7 bases. V lost 4 bases, J lost 9 bases, and 16 bases stayed unmatched. Germline CDR1 and CDR2: SGDLS and YYNGEE. This CDR3 is 16 amino acids long. CDR3 nucleotides: TGTGCCAGCAGCCCAGGGGGTAGGGACGGGGATAGGCCCCAGCATTTT. Its protein is CASSPGGRDGDRPQHF. The variable domain in full, completed from reference TRBV9 and TRBJ1-5, reads DSGVTQTPKHLITATGQRVTLRCSPRSGDLSVYWYQQSLDQGLQFLIQYYNGEERAKGNILERFSAQQFPDLHSELNLSSLELGDSALYFCASSPGGRDGDRPQHFGDGTRLSIL.

The V gene is TRBV6-6, the J gene TRBJ1-1; tentatively, D is TRBD1 (5 bases). The CDR3 extends over 15 amino acids. Germline V gene lookup returns CDR1 MNHNY and CDR2 SVGAGI (reference sequence). The germline V and J ends were trimmed by 7 bases and 4 bases, with 19 bases remaining between them. This chain's CDR3 is CASTLPGGSITEAFF. The CDR3 DNA reads TGTGCCAGCACTCTCCCGGGGGGGTCCATCACTGAAGCTTTCTTT.

The chain has TRBV4-2 and TRBJ2-5; the D gene is possibly TRBD2 (7 bases). CDR1 is LGHNA and CDR2 is YNFKEQ in the germline V gene. This CDR3 is built from 16 residues. The germline V and J ends were trimmed by 4 bases and 5 bases, with 20 bases remaining between them. CDR3 protein: CASSPTPAGAMETQYF. The CDR3 coding sequence is TGTGCCAGCAGCCCCACGCCTGCGGGGGCCATGGAGACCCAGTACTTC.

The chain joins TRBV9 to TRBJ1-2; D is perhaps TRBD1 (6 bases). The V and J ends lost 0 bases and 3 bases respectively, with 12 bases between them. The CDR3 has 15 amino acids. From germline, CDR1 is SGDLS and CDR2 YYNGEE. The CDR3 DNA reads TGTGCCAGCAGCGTAGTGACAGGACGACACTATGGCTACACCTTC. It codes for CASSVVTGRHYGYTF.

The chain recombines TRBV14 with TRBJ1-3; D ambiguous. CDR1 and CDR2 (germline): SGHDN, FVKESK. This CDR3 has 14 amino acids. The V gene lost 2 bases and the J gene lost 1 base, with 6 bases spanning the gap. CDR3 coding DNA: TGTGCCAGCAGCCAATTCGCGTCTGGAAACACCATATATTTT. It specifies CASSQFASGNTIYF.

The rearrangement uses TRBV2 and TRBJ2-3; TRBD2 aligns across 10 bases. Looked up from germline, CDR1 is SNHLY and CDR2 is FYNNEI. The CDR3 is 16 amino acids. V lost 3 bases to trimming and J lost 1 base; unmatched junction nucleotides: 4. CDR3 nucleotide sequence: TGTGCCAGCAGTGACGAGCGGGGGGGAGGCACAGATACGCAGTATTTT. Amino acid sequence: CASSDERGGGTDTQYF.

The chain combines TRBV18 with TRBJ1-3, with D hard to call. The CDR3 length is 18 residues. V was pared by 6 bases and J by 7 bases, with 28 bases between. Germline lookup yields CDR1 KGHSH and CDR2 LQKENI. In nucleotides, the CDR3 is TGTGCCAGCTCGCGGAGCCTCATGAGGGATCGGTCGGTGAACACCATATATTTT. It codes for CASSRSLMRDRSVNTIYF.

The chain uses TRBV24-1 and TRBJ2-4; D is uncertain. The CDR3 sequence is 14 residues long. CDR1 KGHDR and CDR2 SFDVKD come from the germline V gene. The V gene lost 8 bases and the J gene lost 2 bases, with 12 bases spanning the gap. The DNA of the CDR3 is TGTGCCACCATCCGGAGATTACCCAAAAACATTCAGTACTTC. This gives the protein CATIRRLPKNIQYF.

This chain uses TRBV5-6 with TRBJ1-5; D uncertain. Between the trimmed V and J ends, which lost 0 bases and 4 bases, there was a span of 8 bases. CDR3 length equals 14 residues. Germline values: CDR1 SGHDT, CDR2 YYEEEE. CDR3 sequence (DNA): TGTGCCAGCAGCTTGGGAGGAATTAATCAGCCCCAGCATTTT. Translation: CASSLGGINQPQHF.

This clone was seen a single time. The chain is built from TRBV21-1 and TRBJ1-6. TRBV21-1 has pseudogene status. The CDR3 totals 17 residues. CDR3 in amino acids: CASSKREGANCSSPLHF. CDR3 sequence (DNA): TGTGCCAGCAGCAAAAGGGAGGGCGCGAACTGTAGTTCACCCCTCCACTTT.

This clone came up a few times. This rearrangement joins TRBV2 to TRBJ1-1; 8 positions agree with TRBD1. Trimming at V came to 6 bases and at J to 5 bases, leaving 8 bases not matched to a gene. Per germline, CDR1 SNHLY and CDR2 FYNNEI. This CDR3 spans 14 amino acids. The CDR3 spells CASRTTGGETEAFF. The CDR3, as DNA: TGTGCCAGCAGAACAACAGGGGGGGAAACTGAAGCTTTCTTT.

The gene calls are TRBV5-1 and TRBJ2-5; 9 nucleotides match TRBD1. The CDR3 totals 14 residues. J lost 5 bases, V lost 3 bases, and 5 bases had no gene match. The germline V gene has CDR1 SGHRS and CDR2 YFSETQ. CDR3: CASSSGTGRETQYF. The CDR3 nucleotides read TGCGCCAGCAGCTCCGGGACAGGGAGGGAGACCCAGTACTTC.

The chain recombines TRBV20-1 with TRBJ1-6; D gene unclear. The CDR3 has 13 residues. V was shortened by 3 bases and J by 6 bases, with 9 bases between the two germline ends. Looked up from germline, CDR1 is DFQATT and CDR2 is SNEGSKA (reference sequence). Written as DNA, the CDR3 is TGCAGTGCTAGTCCCCCTTCTAATTCACCCCTCCACTTT. Its protein product is CSASPPSNSPLHF.

V usage is TRBV27 and J usage is TRBJ1-5; perhaps TRBD1 as D (6 bases). CDR3 length: 16 amino acids. With 0 bases removed from V and 4 bases from J, the gap between germline ends came to 13 bases. CDR1 is MNHEY, CDR2 SMNVEV, per germline (reference sequence). The CDR3 loop reads CASSLSGQGSNQPQHF. In DNA, the CDR3 is TGTGCCAGCAGTTTATCAGGGCAGGGGAGTAATCAGCCCCAGCATTTT.